The clone carrying this T cell receptor beta chain was recorded at least ten times. With iRepertoire HTBI primers and Arm-PCR of CDR3 regions, TCR beta libraries were built. TCRdb passed the multiplex PCR reads through MiXCR, listing each CDR3 protein once. The sample has 680,000 or so distinct CDR3 sequences, around 17% seen once. This record belongs to a study of regulatory T cells in long-lasting Graves disease. The time point here: newly diagnosed GD, antithyroid drugs for less than 3 months. Generation of the TCR library employed RNA extracted from PBMCs. Germline CDR1 is SGHTA and CDR2 is FQGNSA. The V end was cut by 4 bases, the J end by 11 bases, with 16 bases between. The CDR3 is 13 residues long. These data are also associated with another study on T cells in Graves' hyperthyroidism and ophthalmopathy.

The V gene is TRBV7-2, the J gene TRBJ2-3; D is unclear. The sequence came from a woman aged 30 to 39 with Graves disease. The sample consisted of peripheral blood mononuclear cells (PBMCs), taken at new diagnosis, from a patient treated with antithyroid drugs. The CDR3 DNA sequence: TGTGCCAGCAGCTCTTTCCCACCCCTTCGGCAGTATTTT. Amino acid sequence: CASSSFPPLRQYF.